This T cell receptor beta chain emerged from a study of cytomegalovirus exposure and HLA in healthy donors (dated by TCRdb to 2017 to 2019). A note on the overall study: According to an earlier analysis of a few hundred of the donors, some 180 million T cells yielded some 120 million unique TCR beta sequences and around 280 Gb of sequence data. The number of donors typed differed by locus, with roughly 629-640 for A, B, C, DRB1 and DQB1, roughly 520 for DQA1, 600 to 610 for DPA1, and some 440 for DPB1. HLA typing included class I and class II loci at four-digit resolution. In addition to the first cohort of approximately 670 subjects, a separate validation cohort of approximately 130 different subjects was used. To decide whether each TCR beta V gene segment behaved as functional or pseudogenic, an earlier analysis of some 600 of the donors relied on high-throughput TCR beta sequencing. A later analysis re-examined previously published TCR beta repertoires from 500 to 700 donors and added high-resolution HLA genotyping to investigate patterns of TCR occurrence. Donor age, sex, ethnicity and CMV serostatus were compiled alongside the repertoire data. High-throughput TCR immunosequencing, statistical association of individual TCRs with disease status, and machine learning were combined to predict cytomegalovirus infection status. Roughly five DR-DQ haplotypes were treated as single units for association and clustering because of strong linkage in the cohort. Among the roughly 400 genotyped donors, approximately 76% belonged to the genetic ancestry cluster associated with self-reported Caucasian donors. A later genetic analysis used genome-wide SNP genotypes for about 60% of the roughly 700 donors, treating that subset as a discovery cohort. About 300 gigabases of sequencing data and 70 million to 100 million unique TCR sequences were included in an early release covering about 700 HLA-typed donors. The T cell repertoires of roughly 660 subjects were profiled by immunosequencing and related to cytomegalovirus serostatus. On average, approximately 250,000 unique TCR beta nucleotide sequences were sequenced per donor among about 400 genotyped donors of the cohort, with roughly 18% of those sequences being non-productive. Rather than drawing on any new phenotypic data, the later analysis identified candidate immune exposures from TCR beta sequences and the way those sequences occurred across donors. The study was designed to test whether signatures of past pathogen exposure could be identified by cataloging public T cell receptors. Every discovery cohort repertoire had been produced on one sequencing platform.

The cohort comprised fewer than 750 healthy bone marrow donors. At the time of sampling, all cohort members were nominally healthy, though unrecorded immune exposures were likely present. The donor tested CMV seropositive, placing the donor among the 250 to 350 seropositive members of the cohort. A peripheral blood sample was provided by each donor, and peripheral blood mononuclear cells were used for TCR beta sequencing. Genomic DNA extraction from the blood cell samples was performed with the Qiagen DNeasy Blood Extraction Kit. Receptor libraries were prepared by the immunoSEQ multiplex PCR assay. A mixture of 60 forward primers for TCR Vbeta segments and 13 reverse primers for TCR Jbeta segments was used in the multiplex PCR. A multiplex PCR assay on genomic DNA amplified the CDR3 region of rearranged TCR beta genes. The amplified TCR beta libraries were sequenced on the Illumina HiSeq System as 87-base-pair reads. For the original study's pipeline: A later analysis counted about 80 million unique TCR beta chains across the 666 repertoires, and 9 million to 14 million of these chains were shared by at least two donors. Raw reads were error-corrected and collapsed into unique sequences with a nearest-neighbor algorithm that merged closely related sequences to remove PCR and sequencing errors. To assign V, D and J gene segments, CDR3 sequences were aligned to IMGT reference sequences. For a sequence to be retained, at least a six-nucleotide match to both a V gene segment and a J gene segment was required. Rearrangements were classified as productive when the CDR3 lacked stop codons and remained in frame with V and J, and all other rearrangements were classified as non-productive. CDR3 was defined by IMGT convention, running from the second conserved V-encoded cysteine to the conserved J-encoded phenylalanine. In an earlier analysis of around 570 of the donors, sequences lacking an unambiguous match to a single V gene segment were excluded. An earlier analysis of about 600 of the donors called V segments functional above 56.7% productive rearrangements and segregating when the between-donor standard deviation exceeded 5%. A statistical classification framework was developed to diagnose cytomegalovirus status using the catalog of TCR beta chain sequences. A later analysis assigned V and J genes by comparing TCR nucleotide sequences with IMGT/GENE-DB human TR gene sequences. A later analysis assigned CDR3 sequences and most-parsimonious VDJ recombination scenarios with the TCRdist pipeline. A later analysis defined each TCR beta chain by its CDR3 amino acid sequence plus V-gene family, and excluded reads lacking a unique V-gene family. As a way to deal with suspected cross-contamination and a sequencing artifact, a later analysis dropped 592 nucleotide sequences that were highly shared and had low generation probability. In a later analysis, a clonal expansion index for each public chain was calculated from normalized within-repertoire ranks of inferred template counts. In a later analysis, generation probabilities were computed with a VDJ recombination model fitted to out-of-frame rearrangements, and the resulting probabilities were checked against IGoR. Hypergeometric tests were used in a later analysis to score TCR-TCR, TCR-HLA and TCR-CMV co-occurrence, with a repertoire-size bias correction applied to the TCR pairs. False discovery rates were estimated in a later analysis by permuting HLA or CMV assignments 20 times. A later analysis grouped co-occurring TCRs with DBSCAN, adding TCRdist sequence similarity when clustering within HLA-allele-positive subsets. Repertoires with fewer than 30,000 or more than 120,000 public chains were left out of co-occurrence clustering, as were a handful of repertoires with anomalous nucleotide sharing. TCRdb re-hosts the immuneACCESS table, in-frame sequences only. Its copies lack some clones; in the studies checked, an unresolved V gene accounts for under half of them, and the cause for the rest is not known. From that table come the V and J calls and clone size; the DNA was used to work out D and trimming. The table for this sample lists roughly 160,000 clones; approximately 71% of them were counted only once. The ten most abundant clones make up roughly 7.6% of the sample.

Beyond this particular receptor, the publication reports: According to a later analysis, most CMV-associated TCR beta chains appeared to be HLA-restricted, and the HLA associations seemed to be driven largely by CMV exposure. In a later analysis, several top co-occurrence clusters were reported to appear linked to parvovirus B19, influenza, CMV and Epstein-Barr virus. A total of 150 to 200 TCR beta chains were listed by the study as associated with cytomegalovirus. According to a later analysis, TCR association rates differed among HLA loci, with DRB1 alleles showing the most associated TCRs and HLA-C alleles showing the fewest. In an earlier analysis of some 500 of the donors, most TCR beta V segments appeared in productive rearrangements about 87% or about 30% of the time, broadly matching IMGT annotations. The earlier analysis of nearly 600 of the donors excluded approximately 15 rarely observed V segments, including chromosome 9 orphons, because counts were too low. A further reported finding was that TCR beta sequences accurately predicted the HLA-A and HLA-B alleles for most subjects in the first cohort. Cytomegalovirus status was reported to be diagnosed by the classifier with high specificity and sensitivity in both the original and validation cohorts. Only TCR beta chains were sequenced in this cohort, and the absence of alpha or paired-chain data limited detectable features. A later genetic analysis associated a missense DCLRE1C variant with V-gene and J-gene trimming of TCR beta chains, and an independent cohort replicated the association. Because HLA typing was missing for some donors at each locus, association tests included only the typed subset. Sequencing depth was assumed to be roughly uniform across donors in the presence/absence analyses, though that assumption may not hold. Strong co-occurrence of HLA alleles, especially DR and DQ, made assigning TCR associations to individual alleles difficult. Linkage disequilibrium might explain the correlated functional status among segregating V segments, but an unknown experimental factor could not be excluded. CMV serostatus was the only immune exposure information available for the cohort. In vitro tests confirmed that a few of the cytomegalovirus-associated TCR beta chains recognize cytomegalovirus antigens. According to a later genetic analysis, donors in an Asian-associated ancestry cluster had fewer N-insertions in productive TCRs than the approximately 710-donor mean. A group of highly shared sequence variants was considered likely to be a technical artifact of the sequencing pipeline. In a later analysis, HLA-associated TCR beta chains showed more clonal expansion and lower generation probabilities than non-associated chains that were equally common. Across donors, most TCR sequences were observed very rarely, whereas some public TCRs were present in many individuals. In a later analysis, some 18,000 TCR beta sequences were associated with specific HLA alleles at a false discovery rate of 0.05. According to the authors, the approach could potentially be generalized to other disease states and immunological phenotypes.

On this clone: The antigen it recognizes is unknown. No base qualities exist here, and no much larger clone lies one base off it.

Sequences were obtained from PBMCs. The TCR comes from a woman aged 35 to 49 in good health and CMV-seropositive.

The CDR3 region has the sequence CASSLVNTGELFF. DNA sequence: TGTGCCAGCAGCTTAGTAAACACCGGGGAGCTGTTTTTT. Recombination connected TRBV11-3 to TRBJ2-2; the D gene is unclear. CDR1 SGHNT and CDR2 YENEEA were looked up in the germline V gene. Including cysteine and phenylalanine, the CDR3 has 13 amino acids. Here the CDR3 DNA is all that survives: 39 bases in frame from base 1. V drops 1 base and J drops 2 bases, leaving 2 bases in between.